What follows are 28 T cell receptor beta chains derived from one specimen sequenced in a study of cytomegalovirus exposure and HLA in healthy donors. Vbeta (60) and Jbeta (13) primers were used in the PCR. Profiled with immunoSEQ multiplex PCR; TCRdb holds only in-frame clones, not every one. The sample lists under 300,000 clones; approximately 84% were seen once. Material for sequencing was PBMCs. The receptors come from a woman in her forties in good health and CMV-seropositive.

This rearrangement joins TRBV18 to TRBJ2-3, with 9 bases that match TRBD1. This CDR3 is built from 15 residues. Germline loops: CDR1 KGHSH, CDR2 LQKENI. V shed 3 bases, J shed 1 base, and the junction held 2 bases outside the gene matches. CDR3 amino acids: CASSPRDRGTDTQYF. The CDR3 DNA reads as TGTGCCAGCTCACCCCGGGACAGGGGCACAGATACGCAGTATTTT.

This chain connects TRBV28 to TRBJ1-4; unclear D gene. CDR1 and CDR2 from the germline V gene are MDHEN and SYDVKM. V was clipped by 7 bases and J by 7 bases, with 16 bases between them. The CDR3 runs to 14 residues. The CDR3 nucleotides are TGTGCCAGCACCCTTAGCAGTCTAGGTGAAAAACTGTTTTTT. Translating it yields CASTLSSLGEKLFF.

The chain is built from TRBV2 and TRBJ2-3; possible D gene TRBD1, 6 bases. Germline lookup yields CDR1 SNHLY and CDR2 FYNNEI. V shed 4 bases and J shed 3 bases, with 17 bases lying between them. The CDR3 length is 16 residues. CDR3 residues: CASSAPGRGRTDTQYF. DNA for the CDR3: TGTGCCAGCAGTGCCCCGGGCAGGGGACGGACAGATACGCAGTATTTT.

This chain connects TRBV18 to TRBJ2-6, with a tentative D call TRBD1 (6 bases). This CDR3 is built from 17 residues. The germline V gene encodes CDR1 KGHSH and CDR2 LQKENI. V was pared by 2 bases and J by 0 bases, with 11 bases between. DNA of the CDR3: TGTGCCAGCTCACCAGGGACACTCCGCTCTGGGGCCAACGTCCTGACTTTC. Its protein product is CASSPGTLRSGANVLTF. The whole variable domain, filled in from reference TRBV18 and TRBJ2-6, reads NAGVMQNPRHLVRRRGQEARLRCSPMKGHSHVYWYRQLPEEGLKFMVYLQKENIIDESGMPKERFSAEFPKEGPSILRIQQVVRGDSAAYFCASSPGTLRSGANVLTFGAGSRLTVL.

Regarding this clone: The same CDR3 can be traced to other DNA sequences in this sample. The rearrangement uses TRBV27 and TRBJ1-1; the D gene is possibly TRBD1 (5 bases). V was cut by 6 bases and J by 4 bases, with 12 bases left in between. This CDR3 region has 13 residues. Germline CDR1 and CDR2: MNHEY and SMNVEV (reference sequence). CDR3: CASSLGGGTEAFF. Written as DNA, the CDR3 is TGTGCCAGCAGCCTTGGGGGGGGCACTGAAGCTTTCTTT.

V is TRBV27 and J is TRBJ1-4; a weak D match, TRBD1 (5 bases). V dropped 5 bases and J dropped 7 bases, with 14 bases sitting between them. The germline gives CDR1 MNHEY, CDR2 SMNVEV (reference sequence). The CDR3 runs to 14 residues. The CDR3 DNA sequence: TGTGCCAGCAGTCCGCTGGGGGGTAGTGAAAAACTGTTTTTT. Amino acid sequence: CASSPLGGSEKLFF.

This sequence joins TRBV5-6 and TRBJ1-2; no definite D call. The CDR3 spans 16 residues. Germline CDR1 reads SGHDT; CDR2 reads YYEEEE. The germline V and J ends were trimmed by 3 bases and 3 bases, with 18 bases remaining between them. CDR3 region: CASSSPRTQGYYGYTF. CDR3 bases: TGTGCCAGCAGCTCTCCTAGGACTCAAGGTTACTATGGCTACACCTTC.

The CDR3 DNA reads TGTGCCAGCAGCCAAATGGACAGGTCCGAGCAGTACTTC. Protein product: CASSQMDRSEQYF. The chain recombines TRBV14 with TRBJ2-7; 7 bases match TRBD1. J was trimmed by 6 bases and V by 2 bases; bases with no gene match: 4. This CDR3 comprises 13 residues. The V gene's germline CDR1 is SGHDN and CDR2 FVKESK.

This chain uses TRBV30 with TRBJ1-1, with D perhaps matching TRBD1 (5 bases). V lost 2 bases, J lost 4 bases, and 11 bases lay in between. Germline CDR1 is GTSNPN and CDR2 is SVGIG (reference sequence). This CDR3 spans 13 amino acids. DNA of the CDR3: TGTGCCTGGAGTTACGTTACAGGCACTGAAGCTTTCTTT. Its protein product is CAWSYVTGTEAFF. The whole variable domain, remainder taken from reference TRBV30 and TRBJ1-1, is SQTIHQWPATLVQPVGSPLSLECTVEGTSNPNLYWYRQAAGRGLQLLFYSVGIGQISSEVPQNLSASRPQDRQFILSSKKLLLSDSGFYLCAWSYVTGTEAFFGQGTRLTVV.

The chain links TRBV6-1 to TRBJ1-1; 9 bases match TRBD1. J lost 6 bases, V lost 4 bases, and 15 bases had no gene match. Germline lookup yields CDR1 MNHNS and CDR2 SASEGT. The CDR3 is made up of 17 amino acids. The CDR3 DNA sequence: TGTGCCAGCAGTGCCCTCCCGGGACAGGGACTTTTCGCTGAAGCTTTCTTT. Protein sequence: CASSALPGQGLFAEAFF.

V gene TRBV6-5 combines with J gene TRBJ1-5; possibly TRBD1 for D (6 bases). Between the trimmed V and J ends, which lost 1 base and 3 bases, there was a span of 13 bases. This CDR3 has 16 residues. Germline V gene lookup returns CDR1 MNHEY and CDR2 SVGAGI. Here the CDR3 DNA reads TGTGCCAGCAGTTACTTGGGCAGGGGTACCAATCAGCCCCAGCATTTT. Translating it yields CASSYLGRGTNQPQHF.

The rearrangement links TRBV28 to TRBJ2-3; no definite D call. This CDR3 is 15 amino acids long. Germline V gene lookup returns CDR1 MDHEN and CDR2 SYDVKM. Trimming removed 2 bases at V and 4 bases at J, with 13 bases between. CDR3: CASSLVNLVPDTQYF. In nucleotides, the CDR3 is TGTGCCAGCAGTTTAGTAAACCTAGTGCCAGATACGCAGTATTTT.

This clone has a handful of counts. For the CDR3, the DNA is TGTGCCAGCAGTCCGGCGACAGGGGTGACGGGACTAGCGGGAGCTCCGCAAGAGACCCAGTACTTC. Translated, it gives CASSPATGVTGLAGAPQETQYF. This sequence joins TRBV27 and TRBJ2-5; 14 bases are shared with TRBD2. The germline CDR1 and CDR2 sequences are MNHEY and SMNVEV (reference sequence). J gave up 2 bases and V 5 bases, and 22 bases lay outside the gene matches. The CDR3 runs 22 residues.

This rearrangement joins TRBV5-8 to TRBJ1-1; TRBD1 matches 9 bases. In germline, CDR1 is SGHTS, CDR2 YDEGEE. The CDR3 length is 17 residues. V shed 4 bases and J 1 base; nucleotides not matched to a gene: 11. CDR3 bases: TGTGCCAGCAGCCCGTCCCGGGACAGGGTTCGGAACACTGAAGCTTTCTTT. It is translated as CASSPSRDRVRNTEAFF.

The chain combines TRBV7-2 with TRBJ2-1; 9 positions match TRBD1. Germline CDR1 is SGHTA and CDR2 is FQGNSA. This CDR3 has 15 residues. The V segment lost 5 bases and the J segment 6 bases; nucleotides outside the gene matches: 8. This chain's CDR3 is CASSLRTGDRNEQFF. The DNA for the CDR3 is TGTGCCAGCAGCCTCCGGACAGGGGATCGCAATGAGCAGTTCTTC.

The V gene is TRBV28, the J gene TRBJ2-3; 8 bases align to TRBD2. After removal of 6 bases from V and 7 bases from J, the junction contained 3 bases not matched to a gene. The CDR3 contains 12 residues. Germline values: CDR1 MDHEN, CDR2 SYDVKM. The CDR3 loop is CASSTGGNTQYF. The CDR3 coding sequence is TGTGCCAGCAGCACGGGGGGGAATACGCAGTATTTT.

The chain has TRBV4-2 and TRBJ2-3, with 15 bases fitting TRBD2. Germline assignment: CDR1 LGHNA and CDR2 YNFKEQ. This CDR3 spans 16 amino acids. The junction had 1 base not matched to a gene; V was cut back by 0 bases and J by 6 bases. The CDR3 DNA is TGTGCCAGCAGCCAAGATGGGACTAGCGGGAGGGATACGCAGTATTTT. The encoded protein is CASSQDGTSGRDTQYF.

The chain uses TRBV5-1 and TRBJ2-1; 7 nucleotides agree with TRBD2. After removal of 0 bases from V and 1 base from J, the junction contained 1 base not matched to a gene. This CDR3 spans 15 amino acids. Germline CDR1 reads SGHRS; CDR2 reads YFSETQ. The CDR3 DNA follows: TGCGCCAGCAGCTTGGGCGGGGGATCCTACAATGAGCAGTTCTTC. This sequence encodes CASSLGGGSYNEQFF.

The CDR3 reads CASSLIQWLAGNTGELFF. The DNA for the CDR3 is TGTGCCAGCAGCTTAATCCAGTGGCTAGCGGGGAACACCGGGGAGCTGTTTTTT. This chain joins TRBV7-2 and TRBJ2-2, with 8 bases lining up with TRBD2. The CDR3 loop spans 18 amino acids. Germline trimming cut 2 bases from V and 1 base from J; bases unmatched to any gene: 9. The germline CDR1 and CDR2 sequences are SGHTA and FQGNSA.

The genes are TRBV30 and TRBJ2-7; a weak D match, TRBD2 (6 bases). The germline gives CDR1 GTSNPN, CDR2 SVGIG (reference sequence). The CDR3 is 13 residues long. V lost 4 bases to trimming and J lost 6 bases, with 16 bases between them. The CDR3 loop reads CAWTAGGAGEQYF. The CDR3 nucleotides read TGTGCCTGGACTGCGGGCGGGGCTGGCGAGCAGTACTTC. Complete variable domain (other parts from reference TRBV30 and TRBJ2-7): SQTIHQWPATLVQPVGSPLSLECTVEGTSNPNLYWYRQAAGRGLQLLFYSVGIGQISSEVPQNLSASRPQDRQFILSSKKLLLSDSGFYLCAWTAGGAGEQYFGPGTRLTVT.

In its sample, this clone was seen once. The V gene is TRBV29-1, the J gene TRBJ2-7, with 8 bases matching TRBD1. The V segment lost 6 bases and the J segment 0 bases; nucleotides outside the gene matches: 4. The CDR3 runs to 13 residues. Germline V gene lookup returns CDR1 SQVTM and CDR2 ANQGSEA. The DNA for the CDR3 is TGCAGCGTCGGGACAGGATCCTCCTACGAGCAGTACTTC. It encodes CSVGTGSSYEQYF.

This chain connects TRBV13 to TRBJ2-2; TRBD1 matches at 10 bases. CDR1 and CDR2 from the germline V gene are PRHDT and FYEKMQ (reference sequence). The V and J ends lost 5 bases and 4 bases, in that order; junction bases with no gene match: 4. This CDR3 is built from 15 residues. The CDR3: CASSRDRGGTGELFF. DNA of the CDR3: TGTGCCAGCAGCCGGGACAGGGGCGGCACCGGGGAGCTGTTTTTT.

This clone showed up just a few times. The CDR3 coding sequence is TGCGCCAGCAGCCGGGGACAGGGAGTAGACGAGCAGTACTTC. This encodes CASSRGQGVDEQYF. The chain joins TRBV5-1 to TRBJ2-7; TRBD1 matches 9 bases. The J segment lost 5 bases and the V segment lost 4 bases, leaving 7 bases of the junction unmatched. Germline CDR1 reads SGHRS; CDR2 reads YFSETQ. This CDR3 contains 14 residues.

Here the CDR3 reads CASNPGQARNYGYTF. The CDR3 nucleotides are TGTGCCAGCAATCCCGGACAGGCCAGGAACTATGGCTACACCTTC. V is TRBV19 and J is TRBJ1-2; the match to TRBD1 covers 7 bases. V was pared by 9 bases and J by 2 bases, with 12 bases of the junction left unmatched. Looked up from germline, CDR1 is LNHDA and CDR2 is SQIVND (reference sequence). The CDR3 loop spans 15 amino acids.

V gene TRBV11-1 combines with J gene TRBJ2-7; 9 positions match TRBD1. The CDR3 runs 14 residues. The germline gives CDR1 SGHAT, CDR2 FQDESV (reference sequence). Trimming removed 4 bases from V and 6 bases from J; junction bases left unmatched: 7. CDR3 DNA sequence: TGTGCCAGCAGCTCCCGGACAGGGGCGAGCGAGCAGTACTTC. It translates to CASSSRTGASEQYF.

The chain has TRBV7-3 and TRBJ2-7; 15 nucleotides agree with TRBD2. The CDR3 runs to 19 residues. From germline, CDR1 is SGHTA and CDR2 FQGTGA. With 0 bases clipped from V and 0 bases from J, the junction kept 6 bases outside the gene matches. CDR3 sequence: CASSLTGRGLAGGSYEQYF. As DNA, the CDR3 is TGTGCCAGCAGCTTAACGGGTAGGGGACTAGCGGGAGGCTCCTACGAGCAGTACTTC.

The V call is TRBV5-4, the J call TRBJ2-7, with D possibly being TRBD1 (6 bases). The germline V gene encodes CDR1 SGHNT and CDR2 YYREEE (reference sequence). Deletions cut 3 bases from V and 3 bases from J, with 16 bases between. This CDR3 region has 15 residues. The CDR3 DNA is TGTGCCAGCAGCTCTCAACCAGGACAGTTCTACGAGCAGTACTTC. This encodes CASSSQPGQFYEQYF.

V and J are TRBV30 and TRBJ2-4, with D possibly matching TRBD1 (6 bases). The V gene lost 1 base and the J gene lost 3 bases, with 10 bases spanning the gap. CDR1 is GTSNPN and CDR2 is SVGIG in the germline V gene (reference sequence). This CDR3 comprises 14 residues. CDR3 residues: CAWSDRANKNIQYF. CDR3 DNA sequence: TGTGCCTGGAGTGACAGGGCGAACAAAAACATTCAGTACTTC.